Each of the 5 T cell receptor beta chains below was sequenced from the same sample in a study of T-cell memory formation after mild COVID-19. Using its own MiXCR run on the 5' RACE reads, TCRdb lists one record per CDR3 protein. The sample has about 470,000 distinct CDR3 sequences; roughly 23% are singletons. What was sequenced was PBMCs or a T cell subset sorted from them (not recorded which). These receptors were collected from an adult woman who had mild COVID-19 (a few samples of this study predate the infection). Cell type and time point are not known.

CDR3 sequence (DNA): TGTGCCAGCAGCACGCCCGGGACAGTATACAATGAGCAGTTCTTC. Protein: CASSTPGTVYNEQFF. The chain employs TRBV7-8 and TRBJ2-1; TRBD1 matches at 7 bases. The CDR3 length is 15 residues. CDR1 is SGHVS, CDR2 FQNEAQ, per germline. The trim removed 5 bases at V and 4 bases at J, leaving 8 bases unmatched.

The chain links TRBV20-1 to TRBJ2-1; 7 bases fit TRBD1. The length of the CDR3 is 13 residues. Germline CDR1 reads DFQATT; CDR2 reads SNEGSKA (reference sequence). The junction had 7 bases not matched to a gene; V was cut back by 2 bases and J by 9 bases. The CDR3 DNA reads TGCAGTGCTAGAAGACAGGGCAGGGGTGAGCAGTTCTTC. Its protein is CSARRQGRGEQFF.

The gene calls are TRBV9 and TRBJ2-3, with 7 positions matching TRBD2. CDR1 is SGDLS and CDR2 is YYNGEE in the germline V gene. The CDR3 extends over 14 amino acids. The V and J ends lost 4 bases and 3 bases, in that order; junction bases with no gene match: 5. This chain's CDR3 is CASSTSSGTDTQYF. CDR3 in DNA: TGTGCCAGCAGCACCAGTAGCGGGACAGATACGCAGTATTTT.

The V gene is TRBV6-1, the J gene TRBJ1-1; 8 bases fit TRBD1. Trimming removed 5 bases from V and 4 bases from J; junction bases left unmatched: 12. This CDR3 spans 16 amino acids. Germline-derived CDR1 and CDR2 are MNHNS and SASEGT. In DNA, the CDR3 is TGTGCCAGCAGTTTCCCGACAGGGGCCTATCTCACTGAAGCTTTCTTT. Protein sequence: CASSFPTGAYLTEAFF.

This clonotype was found a few times. The chain is built from TRBV27 and TRBJ2-2; TRBD1 agrees at 8 bases. Unmatched junction bases numbered 7, after V lost 6 bases and J lost 7 bases. This CDR3 is 14 amino acids long. Germline V CDR1 and CDR2: MNHEY, SMNVEV (reference sequence). The CDR3 reads CASRWQGASGELFF. For the CDR3, the DNA is TGTGCCAGCAGGTGGCAGGGGGCGAGCGGGGAGCTGTTTTTT.